One sample yielded the 31 T cell receptor beta chains listed below, sequenced in a study of control samples from healthy donors and cancer patients. Assay used: immunoSEQ multiplex PCR; TCRdb lists only in-frame clones, some missing. Of roughly 13,000 clones in the sample, around 79% were seen once. The sample consisted of formalin-fixed, paraffin-embedded tissue. All receptors come from a male donor with melanoma.

The V gene is TRBV11-2, the J gene TRBJ1-3, with no clear D. Trimming took off 4 bases at V and 2 bases at J, with 15 bases between the two ends. Per germline, CDR1 SGHAT and CDR2 FQNNGV. The CDR3 is 16 amino acids. The chain's CDR3 is CASSSARRNPGNTIYF. CDR3 sequence (DNA): TGTGCCAGCAGCTCGGCCCGACGGAACCCTGGAAACACCATATATTTT.

The J gene is TRBJ2-1, the V gene TRBV4-2; 10 bases are shared with TRBD2. Germline CDR1 is LGHNA and CDR2 is YNFKEQ. The length of the CDR3 is 15 residues. V was clipped by 2 bases and J by 6 bases; unmatched bases: 4. As DNA, the CDR3 is TGTGCCAGCAGCCAATTAGCGGGGGGCAGCAATGAGCAGTTCTTC. Translating gives CASSQLAGGSNEQFF.

V and J are TRBV11-2 and TRBJ2-7, with D hard to call. The CDR3 consists of 15 residues. V lost 1 base, J lost 2 bases, and 12 bases lay in between. Germline CDR1 is SGHAT and CDR2 is FQNNGV. The DNA of the CDR3 is TGTGCCAGCAGCTTAGGCAGCAGCTATACCTACGAGCAGTACTTC. This encodes CASSLGSSYTYEQYF.

The chain has TRBV4-3 and TRBJ1-4; 10 bases are shared with TRBD1. The CDR3 spans 15 residues. The junction had 7 bases not matched to a gene; V was cut back by 4 bases and J by 8 bases. Looked up from germline, CDR1 is LGHNA and CDR2 is YSLEER. Here the CDR3 DNA reads TGCGCCAGCAGCCGGCAGGACAGGGGGAAAGAAAAACTGTTTTTT. Translated: CASSRQDRGKEKLFF.

The CDR3 nucleotides are TGTGCCAGCAGCCAAGCGGCTAGCGGGTTCACAGATACGCAGTATTTT. Protein sequence: CASSQAASGFTDTQYF. The chain couples TRBV4-2 to TRBJ2-3; 8 nucleotides line up with TRBD2. Germline CDR1 is LGHNA and CDR2 is YNFKEQ. The CDR3 consists of 16 residues. V gave up 1 base and J gave up 2 bases; unmatched junction bases: 5.

The chain links TRBV9 to TRBJ2-1; 15 nucleotides match TRBD2. Germline CDR1 reads SGDLS; CDR2 reads YYNGEE. J lost 0 bases, V lost 4 bases, and 11 bases had no gene match. The CDR3 is 20 amino acids. The CDR3 nucleotides are TGTGCCAGCAGCAAAACCGGACTAGCGGGGGGGCCGAGCTCCTACAATGAGCAGTTCTTC. It yields the protein CASSKTGLAGGPSSYNEQFF.

J is TRBJ2-7 and V is TRBV5-8; 14 bases agree with TRBD2. J was trimmed by 7 bases and V by 4 bases; bases with no gene match: 7. Per the germline V gene, CDR1 is SGHTS and CDR2 is YDEGEE. This CDR3 spans 15 amino acids. The CDR3, as DNA: TGTGCCAGCAGCCCCGGACTAGCGGGGGGAGAGGAGCAGTACTTC. It is translated as CASSPGLAGGEEQYF.

The gene calls are TRBV11-1 and TRBJ2-3; 13 nucleotides align to TRBD2. This CDR3 has 16 residues. V shed 5 bases, J shed 3 bases, and the junction held 5 bases outside the gene matches. CDR1 SGHAT and CDR2 FQDESV come from the germline V gene (reference sequence). CDR3: CASSTLTSGGTDTQYF. CDR3 in DNA: TGTGCCAGCAGCACTTTGACTAGCGGGGGGACAGATACGCAGTATTTT.

J is TRBJ1-2 and V is TRBV7-2; 7 bases match TRBD1. Germline trimming cut 1 base from V and 8 bases from J; bases unmatched to any gene: 4. Germline CDR1 and CDR2: SGHTA and FQGNSA. This CDR3 is built from 13 residues. DNA for the CDR3: TGTGCCAGCAGCTTAGAGAGGGGGCACGGCTACACCTTC. Its protein is CASSLERGHGYTF.

The chain employs TRBV6-5 and TRBJ1-3; 10 bases are shared with TRBD1. The germline CDR1 and CDR2 sequences are MNHEY and SVGAGI. With 10 bases clipped from V and 3 bases from J, the junction kept 3 bases outside the gene matches. The CDR3 is 13 residues long. DNA for the CDR3: TGTGCCAACGGACAGGGGGTTGGAAACACCATATATTTT. This sequence encodes CANGQGVGNTIYF.

The chain is built from TRBV5-1 and TRBJ1-1; D uncertain. V was shortened by 4 bases and J by 4 bases, with 11 bases between the two germline ends. This CDR3 is 13 amino acids long. Per the germline V gene, CDR1 is SGHRS and CDR2 is YFSETQ. For the CDR3, the DNA is TGCGCCAGCAGCCCGGACGGGATCACTGAAGCTTTCTTT. The encoded protein is CASSPDGITEAFF. Full variable domain (remainder filled in from reference TRBV5-1 and TRBJ1-1): KAGVTQTPRYLIKTRGQQVTLSCSPISGHRSVSWYQQTPGQGLQFLFEYFSETQRNKGNFPGRFSGRQFSNSRSEMNVSTLELGDSALYLCASSPDGITEAFFGQGTRLTVV.

The chain employs TRBV18 and TRBJ2-7; 10 bases are shared with TRBD1. This CDR3 has 13 amino acids. CDR1 and CDR2 from the germline V gene are KGHSH and LQKENI. V was clipped by 4 bases and J by 3 bases; unmatched bases: 0. The CDR3 nucleotides read TGTGCCAGCTCACGGGACAGGGGCTACGAGCAGTACTTC. As protein: CASSRDRGYEQYF. Full variable domain (rest looked up from reference TRBV18 and TRBJ2-7): NAGVMQNPRHLVRRRGQEARLRCSPMKGHSHVYWYRQLPEEGLKFMVYLQKENIIDESGMPKERFSAEFPKEGPSILRIQQVVRGDSAAYFCASSRDRGYEQYFGPGTRLTVT.

This chain joins TRBV7-9 and TRBJ1-6; D gene unclear. CDR1 and CDR2 (germline): SEHNR, FQNEAQ (reference sequence). CDR3 length: 12 amino acids. V lost 7 bases to trimming and J lost 7 bases, with 8 bases between them. CDR3 loop: CASTITNSPLHF. In DNA, the CDR3 is TGTGCCAGCACTATAACCAATTCACCCCTCCACTTT.

CDR3: CAISEAGTGTGKETQYF. The CDR3, as DNA: TGTGCCATCAGTGAAGCCGGGACAGGGACGGGTAAAGAGACCCAGTACTTC. The V call is TRBV10-3, the J call TRBJ2-5; TRBD1 matches 9 bases. The germline CDR1 and CDR2 sequences are ENHRY and SYGVKD. V gave up 3 bases and J gave up 3 bases; unmatched junction bases: 11. The CDR3 totals 17 residues.

This sequence joins TRBV7-8 and TRBJ1-4, with D unclear. The CDR3 has 14 amino acids. Germline CDR1 SGHVS, CDR2 FQNEAQ. Trimming pared 2 bases from V and 0 bases from J, leaving 4 bases between. DNA of the CDR3: TGTGCCAGCAGCTTATTGGCAACTAATGAAAAACTGTTTTTT. Its translation is CASSLLATNEKLFF.

J is TRBJ2-7 and V is TRBV12-3 or TRBV12-4; D remains ambiguous. Trimming removed 6 bases at V and 4 bases at J, with 10 bases between. CDR3 length equals 12 residues. The CDR3 nucleotides read TGTGCCAGCAGCCGACTGAGGTACGAGCAGTACTTC. Encoded protein: CASSRLRYEQYF.

V and J are TRBV6-1 and TRBJ1-4, with 10 bases that match TRBD1. V lost 2 bases, J lost 8 bases, and 5 bases stayed unmatched. The CDR3 contains 15 residues. CDR1 MNHNS and CDR2 SASEGT come from the germline V gene. The CDR3 sequence: CASSEQGQGPEKLFF. Here the CDR3 DNA reads TGTGCCAGCAGTGAACAGGGACAGGGGCCAGAAAAACTGTTTTTT.

The V gene is TRBV6-2 or TRBV6-3, the J gene TRBJ2-1; no definite D call. CDR3 length: 12 residues. Germline V gene sequence: CDR1 MNHEY, CDR2 SVGEGT. V lost 2 bases to trimming and J lost 3 bases, with 2 bases between them. The CDR3, as DNA: TGTGCCAGCAGTTACGTCTACAATGAGCAGTTCTTC. It encodes CASSYVYNEQFF.

V gene TRBV14 combines with J gene TRBJ2-2; D ambiguous. The germline gives CDR1 SGHDN, CDR2 FVKESK. V was clipped by 2 bases and J by 5 bases, with 9 bases between them. The CDR3 totals 14 residues. CDR3 region: CASSQYNPTGELFF. The CDR3 nucleotides are TGTGCCAGCAGCCAATACAACCCGACCGGGGAGCTGTTTTTT.

The chain employs TRBV21-1 and TRBJ1-1. TRBV21-1 is a pseudogene. The length of the CDR3 is 11 residues. The CDR3 region is CASKGGTEAFF. Written as DNA, the CDR3 is TGTGCCAGCAAGGGTGGCACTGAAGCTTTCTTT.

The V gene is TRBV11-3, the J gene TRBJ2-5; 9 nucleotides agree with TRBD1. This CDR3 is 14 amino acids long. Germline values: CDR1 SGHNT, CDR2 YENEEA. Germline trimming cut 4 bases from V and 5 bases from J; bases unmatched to any gene: 5. This chain's CDR3 is CASSSGQGSETQYF. DNA for the CDR3: TGTGCCAGCAGCTCGGGACAGGGAAGCGAGACCCAGTACTTC.

The chain uses TRBV28 and TRBJ1-2; weak D call: TRBD1 (6 bases). CDR3 length equals 13 residues. From germline, CDR1 is MDHEN and CDR2 SYDVKM. V was cut by 7 bases and J by 4 bases, with 13 bases left in between. For the CDR3, the DNA is TGTGCCAGCATCCCGACAGGTTTCTATGGCTACACCTTC. Translated: CASIPTGFYGYTF.

This rearrangement joins TRBV9 to TRBJ2-2; the D is unclear. Germline assignment: CDR1 SGDLS and CDR2 YYNGEE. The CDR3 covers 14 residues. The V end lost 0 bases, the J end lost 5 bases, and 8 bases lay between the germline ends. Written as DNA, the CDR3 is TGTGCCAGCAGCGTAGGACCGGATACCGGGGAGCTGTTTTTT. This gives the protein CASSVGPDTGELFF.

The V call is TRBV7-2, the J call TRBJ1-1, with D possibly being TRBD1 (5 bases). Per germline, CDR1 SGHTA and CDR2 FQGNSA. Trimming removed 4 bases at V and 3 bases at J, with 18 bases between. There are 16 residues in the CDR3. Here the CDR3 reads CASSSRAGSWDTEAFF. CDR3 nucleotides: TGTGCCAGCAGCTCCAGGGCCGGGTCGTGGGACACTGAAGCTTTCTTT.

V gene TRBV6-2 or TRBV6-3 combines with J gene TRBJ1-2, with TRBD1 matching over 9 bases. CDR3 length equals 13 residues. CDR1 and CDR2 from the germline V gene are MNHEY and SVGEGT. With V trimmed by 5 bases and J by 5 bases, 3 bases remained unmatched. The CDR3 bases are TGTGCCAGCAGTGGAGACAGGGGGTATGGCTACACCTTC. Encoded protein: CASSGDRGYGYTF.

Only one count was recorded for this clone. The chain recombines TRBV5-1 with TRBJ2-3; D perhaps matches TRBD2 (5 bases). Trimming took 4 bases from V and 0 from J, leaving 15 bases between them. Germline assignment: CDR1 SGHRS and CDR2 YFSETQ. The length of the CDR3 is 16 residues. CDR3 protein: CASSDTPGFSTDTQYF. CDR3 DNA: TGCGCCAGCAGCGATACCCCGGGGTTTAGCACAGATACGCAGTATTTT.

The chain carries TRBV19 and TRBJ1-1; D is ambiguous. This CDR3 is built from 12 residues. Trimming pared 6 bases from V and 5 bases from J, leaving 10 bases between. Germline loops: CDR1 LNHDA, CDR2 SQIVND (reference sequence). CDR3 sequence reads: CASSLRKTEAFF. The CDR3 DNA is TGTGCCAGTAGCTTACGCAAGACTGAAGCTTTCTTT.

This chain connects TRBV19 to TRBJ1-1; 8 bases match TRBD1. Unmatched junction bases numbered 9, after V lost 1 base and J lost 5 bases. Looked up from germline, CDR1 is LNHDA and CDR2 is SQIVND (reference sequence). The CDR3 runs 16 residues. The CDR3 spells CASSIVRGRMRTEAFF. The CDR3 DNA reads as TGTGCCAGTAGTATAGTCAGGGGGCGCATGAGAACTGAAGCTTTCTTT.

The rearrangement links TRBV5-4 to TRBJ1-2, with D possibly being TRBD1 (5 bases). The CDR3 totals 12 residues. V was shortened by 2 bases and J by 8 bases, with 10 bases between the two germline ends. From germline, CDR1 is SGHNT and CDR2 YYREEE (reference sequence). Written as DNA, the CDR3 is TGTGCCAGCAGCTTACAGGCGGGGGGCTACACCTTC. Translating gives CASSLQAGGYTF.

The chain couples TRBV11-1 to TRBJ2-3; 14 positions match TRBD2. Germline values: CDR1 SGHAT, CDR2 FQDESV (reference sequence). Germline trimming cut 4 bases from V and 5 bases from J; bases unmatched to any gene: 2. CDR3 length: 15 residues. CDR3 DNA: TGTGCCAGCAGCTCCGGGACTAGCGGGGGAGATACGCAGTATTTT. It encodes CASSSGTSGGDTQYF. Based on the CDR3 plus reference TRBV11-1 and TRBJ2-3, the full variable domain is EAEVAQSPRYKITEKSQAVAFWCDPISGHATLYWYRQILGQGPELLVQFQDESVVDDSQLPKDRFSAERLKGVDSTLKIQPAELGDSAMYLCASSSGTSGGDTQYFGPGTRLTVL.

The genes are TRBV7-9 and TRBJ1-1, with D possibly matching TRBD1 (5 bases). There are 15 residues in the CDR3. CDR1 SEHNR and CDR2 FQNEAQ come from the germline V gene (reference sequence). The V end lost 0 bases, the J end lost 1 base, and 9 bases lay between the germline ends. The CDR3 protein is CASSLAGVGNTEAFF. The CDR3 nucleotides read TGTGCCAGCAGCTTAGCAGGGGTGGGGAACACTGAAGCTTTCTTT.